The present T cell receptor (beta chain) was sequenced within a study of T cell responses to AZD1222 COVID-19 vaccine. Points from the study as a whole: In all cases, repertoires were sampled only after the peak T cell response.

TCRdb keeps only in-frame clones here, not all; method: immunoSEQ multiplex PCR. This table has 120,000 or so clones, 70% to 90% appearing once. As concerns this clone: The antigen is unknown.

The sample consisted of peripheral blood, taken on day 0 of AZD1222 vaccination. The TCR was taken from an adult in good health.

This CDR3 reads CASRNQGAGGNTIYF. DNA for the CDR3: TGCGCCAGCAGGAACCAGGGGGCGGGAGGAAACACCATATATTTT. V and J are TRBV4-3 and TRBJ1-3, with 8 bases that match TRBD1. Germline CDR1 is LGHNA and CDR2 is YSLEER. The V and J ends lost 6 bases and 4 bases, in that order; junction bases with no gene match: 8. There are 15 residues in the CDR3.